This TCR beta chain was obtained from a study of T cell repertoires in cytomegalovirus infection. The overall study: Evidence of both CMV infection and a matching HLA type came from public TCR beta signatures. General observations from the study: Dominating the ex vivo response were HLA-C-restricted CMV-specific TCR beta clonotypes. Individuals carrying CMV plus the relevant HLA were identified by cumulative frequency of public TCR beta families.

There are many counts of this clonotype. Its matching antigen is unknown. Between the trimmed V and J ends, which lost 6 bases and 8 bases, there was a span of 13 bases. The length of the CDR3 is 12 residues. TCRdb re-derived calls from the reads in MiXCR, one entry per CDR3 protein. Of roughly 300,000 distinct CDR3 sequences detected, roughly 9.5% appear once; the ten largest clones hold around 4%. The chain has TRBV12-3 or TRBV12-4 and TRBJ1-2, with D unresolved. This TCR was sampled from a human donor in good health (CMV status not recorded). Some clones in this sample may be carry-over from other donors' samples. Sequenced sample: PBMCs. The CDR3 spells CASSPATGGYTF. CDR3 nucleotides: TGTGCCAGCAGCCCTGCAACCGGGGGCTACACCTTC.